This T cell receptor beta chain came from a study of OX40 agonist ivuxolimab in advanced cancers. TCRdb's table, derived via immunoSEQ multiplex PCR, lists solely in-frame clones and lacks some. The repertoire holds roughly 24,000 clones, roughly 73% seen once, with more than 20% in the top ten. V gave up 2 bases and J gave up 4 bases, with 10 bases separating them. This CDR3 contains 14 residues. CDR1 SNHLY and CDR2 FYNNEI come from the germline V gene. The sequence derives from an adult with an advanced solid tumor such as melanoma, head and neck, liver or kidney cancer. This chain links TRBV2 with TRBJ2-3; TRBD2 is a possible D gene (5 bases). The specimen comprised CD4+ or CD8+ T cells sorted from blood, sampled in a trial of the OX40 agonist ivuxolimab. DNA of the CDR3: TGTGCCAGCAGTGAAAGTGGAGGAGCAGATACGCAGTATTTT. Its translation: CASSESGGADTQYF.